The clone carrying this TCR beta chain was seen a single time. Its antigen is still unknown. The data stem from a study of T cells in narcolepsy. Study at large: Healthy controls were enrolled alongside patients with narcolepsy type 1 or type 2. General observations from the study: Autoreactive HCRT-specific and TRIB2-specific clonotypes were marked in same-patient CSF-versus-blood CD4+ comparisons.

Trimming removed 5 bases at V and 4 bases at J, with 12 bases between. Germline V gene data show CDR1 as SGHTA and CDR2 as FQGNSA. The CDR3 has 14 residues. Sequencing was performed with immunoSEQ multiplex PCR; in TCRdb, only in-frame clones are kept and a portion is missing. The data contain about 30,000 clones, 75% to 85% of them seen just once; the ten biggest clones take up approximately 1%. J is TRBJ2-1 and V is TRBV7-2; tentative D call: TRBD2 (5 bases). The TCR sequence derives from a human donor with narcolepsy. The sequenced sample consisted of CD45RA- memory CD4+ T cells from PBMCs. The CDR3 nucleotides are TGTGCCAGCAGCATCGGAGGTTTTTACAATGAGCAGTTCTTC. Encoded protein: CASSIGGFYNEQFF. The complete variable domain, with remaining parts taken from reference TRBV7-2 and TRBJ2-1, reads GAGVSQSPSNKVTEKGKDVELRCDPISGHTALYWYRQSLGQGLEFLIYFQGNSAPDKSGLPSDRFSAERTGGSVSTLTIQRTQQEDSAVYLCASSIGGFYNEQFFGPGTRLTVL.